These 5 T cell receptor beta chains were all obtained from the same sample, sequenced in a study of blood T cell repertoires in COVID-19. The assay was immunoSEQ multiplex PCR, and TCRdb's table has in-frame clones only and misses some. The sample lists 490,000 or so clones, approximately 86% occurring once. Material: PBMCs or T cells enriched from blood (not recorded which). The origin of the receptors is an older woman who had recovered from COVID-19.

The V call is TRBV25-1, the J call TRBJ2-7, with D possibly matching TRBD1 (5 bases). CDR3 length: 13 residues. V lost 5 bases, J lost 7 bases, and 15 bases lay in between. CDR1 and CDR2 from the germline V gene are MGHDK and SYGVNS. The CDR3 sequence is CASSLLGSGEQYF. The CDR3 DNA sequence: TGTGCCAGCAGTCTGCTGGGTTCAGGGGAGCAGTACTTC.

This chain joins TRBV16 and TRBJ2-7; D not resolved. With 0 bases removed from V and 0 bases from J, the gap between germline ends came to 6 bases. The CDR3 covers 14 residues. CDR1 and CDR2 (germline): KGHSY, FQNENV. CDR3 in amino acids: CASSQSPSSYEQYF. CDR3 nucleotide sequence: TGTGCCAGCAGCCAATCCCCGAGCTCCTACGAGCAGTACTTC.

This clone was seen only a few times. The rearrangement joins TRBV9 to TRBJ2-1; D might be TRBD2 (6 bases). CDR3 length: 15 amino acids. CDR1 and CDR2 from the germline V gene are SGDLS and YYNGEE. V lost 0 bases and J lost 1, with 8 bases in between. CDR3 loop: CASSVAGVSYNEQFF. CDR3 sequence (DNA): TGTGCCAGCAGCGTAGCGGGGGTTTCCTACAATGAGCAGTTCTTC.

The J gene is TRBJ2-1, the V gene TRBV27, with D perhaps matching TRBD1 (6 bases). CDR1 MNHEY and CDR2 SMNVEV come from the germline V gene (reference sequence). Trimming removed 6 bases from V and 3 bases from J, with 15 bases in between. The CDR3 runs to 15 residues. In DNA, the CDR3 is TGTGCCAGCAGGCGCACAGGGATTGGCTACAATGAGCAGTTCTTC. Its protein product is CASRRTGIGYNEQFF.

This clone appeared a single time. The CDR3 is CASSPGTTLSTDTQYF. DNA for the CDR3: TGCGCCAGCAGCCCCGGGACAACCCTTAGCACAGATACGCAGTATTTT. This chain connects TRBV5-1 to TRBJ2-3; a possible D gene is TRBD1 (6 bases). Trimming stripped 4 bases from V and 0 bases from J, with 15 bases between. The germline gives CDR1 SGHRS, CDR2 YFSETQ. CDR3 size: 16 residues.